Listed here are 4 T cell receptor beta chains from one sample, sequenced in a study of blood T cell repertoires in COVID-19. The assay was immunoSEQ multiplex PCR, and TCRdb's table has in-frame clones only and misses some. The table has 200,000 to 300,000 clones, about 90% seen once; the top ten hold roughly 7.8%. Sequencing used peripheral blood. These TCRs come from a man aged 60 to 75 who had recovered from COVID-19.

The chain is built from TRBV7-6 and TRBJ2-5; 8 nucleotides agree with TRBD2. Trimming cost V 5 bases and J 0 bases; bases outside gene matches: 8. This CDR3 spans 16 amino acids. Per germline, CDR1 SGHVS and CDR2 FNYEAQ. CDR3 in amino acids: CASSPLASGYQETQYF. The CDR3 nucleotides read TGTGCCAGCAGCCCCCTGGCTAGCGGGTACCAAGAGACCCAGTACTTC. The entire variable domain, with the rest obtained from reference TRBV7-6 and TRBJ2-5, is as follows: GAGVSQSPRYKVTKRGQDVALRCDPISGHVSLYWYRQALGQGPEFLTYFNYEAQQDKSGLPNDRFSAERPEGSISTLTIQRTEQRDSAMYRCASSPLASGYQETQYFGPGTRLLVL.

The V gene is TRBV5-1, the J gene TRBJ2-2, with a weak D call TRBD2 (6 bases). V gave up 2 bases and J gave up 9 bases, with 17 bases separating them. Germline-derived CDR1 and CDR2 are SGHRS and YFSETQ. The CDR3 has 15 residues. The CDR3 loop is CASSLGSGGRRELFF. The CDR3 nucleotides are TGCGCCAGCAGCTTAGGTTCCGGGGGTAGAAGGGAGCTGTTTTTT.

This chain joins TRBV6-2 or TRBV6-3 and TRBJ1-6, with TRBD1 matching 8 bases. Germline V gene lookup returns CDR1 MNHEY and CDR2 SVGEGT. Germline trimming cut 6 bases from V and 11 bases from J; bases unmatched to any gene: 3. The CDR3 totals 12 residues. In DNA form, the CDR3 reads TGTGCCAGCAGCGGACAGGGTACACCCCTCCACTTT. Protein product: CASSGQGTPLHF.

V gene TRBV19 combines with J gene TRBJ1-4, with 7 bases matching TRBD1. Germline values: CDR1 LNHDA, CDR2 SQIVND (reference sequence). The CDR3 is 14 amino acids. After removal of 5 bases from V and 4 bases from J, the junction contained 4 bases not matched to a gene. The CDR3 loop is CASSRTGRNEKLFF. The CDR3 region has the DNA TGTGCCAGTAGTCGGACAGGACGTAATGAAAAACTGTTTTTT.